This paragraph reports one T cell receptor beta chain. Its specificity is unknown. V lost 8 bases, J lost 8 bases, and 18 bases lay in between. CDR1 is SNHLY, CDR2 FYNNEI, per germline. This CDR3 comprises 14 residues. Markers CD45RO/CCR7/CD25/CD127/CD95/CD27 served to sort CD4+ naive, central memory, regulatory and stem cell-like memory cells. The record originates from a study of beta chain features in type 1 diabetes. Across the whole study: Age, gender and cell yields were alike across patients and healthy donors. Regarding the study as a whole: VDJ junctions sequenced from type 1 diabetes patients showed fewer insertions and more deletions.

The whole isolated RNA underwent reverse transcription, so sequencing captured expressed TCRB transcripts. The protocol was immunoSEQ multiplex PCR, while the TCRdb copy is restricted to in-frame clones and leaves out a portion. This table has fewer than 350,000 clones, about 8.5% appearing once. The clonotype originates from a woman between 18 and 30 years old in good health. J is TRBJ1-4 and V is TRBV2; no firm D call. Sequenced input: central memory CD4+ T cells from blood. The CDR3 loop reads CASARTRGMEKLFF. DNA for the CDR3: TGTGCCAGCGCCCGGACCCGAGGCATGGAAAAACTGTTTTTT. The full variable domain, rest sourced from reference TRBV2 and TRBJ1-4, is EPEVTQTPSHQVTQMGQEVILRCVPISNHLYFYWYRQILGQKVEFLVSFYNNEISEKSEIFDDQFSVERPDGSNFTLKIRSTKLEDSAMYFCASARTRGMEKLFFGSGTQLSVL.